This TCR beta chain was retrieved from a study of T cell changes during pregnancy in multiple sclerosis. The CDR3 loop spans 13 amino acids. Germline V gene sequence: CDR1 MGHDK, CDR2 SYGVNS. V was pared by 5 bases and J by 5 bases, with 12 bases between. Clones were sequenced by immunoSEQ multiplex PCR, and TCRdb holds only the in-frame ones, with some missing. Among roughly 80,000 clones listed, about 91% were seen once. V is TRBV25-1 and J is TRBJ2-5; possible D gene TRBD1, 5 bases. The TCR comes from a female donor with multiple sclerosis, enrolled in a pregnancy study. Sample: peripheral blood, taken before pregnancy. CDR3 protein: CASSRSRVETQYF. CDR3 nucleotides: TGTGCCAGCAGTCGGTCCAGGGTGGAGACCCAGTACTTC.